This TCR beta chain was documented in a study of neurological immune-mediated disorders. General study results and limits: Phylogenetically, 18 of 34 multiple sclerosis patients' repertoires fell into one related-CDR3 cluster, a possible signature. The multiple sclerosis repertoire cluster was not associated with any clinical or MRI feature.

TCRdb itself ran the 5' RACE reads through MiXCR, one entry per CDR3 protein. The data contain roughly 32,000 distinct CDR3 sequences, 3.5% to 4% of them singletons. This clonotype was detected ten times or more. Antigen specificity is unknown. The CDR3 is 15 residues long. Trimming removed 5 bases from V and 7 bases from J, with 20 bases in between. CDR1 and CDR2 from the germline V gene are SGHAT and FQNNGV. The source material was PBMCs. This TCR was sampled from a man younger than 40 with multiple sclerosis. V usage is TRBV11-2 and J usage is TRBJ1-2; no firm D call. Here the CDR3 reads CASSPRGSRMGGYTF. In DNA, the CDR3 is TGTGCCAGCAGCCCAAGAGGGAGCAGGATGGGTGGCTACACCTTC.